The next 5 T cell receptor beta chains were all read from a single sample in a study of cytomegalovirus exposure and HLA in healthy donors. Primers included in the PCR were 60 Vbeta and 13 Jbeta primers. Generated by immunoSEQ multiplex PCR, the TCRdb table keeps only in-frame clones and is missing some. The data show around 120,000 clones, 75% to 85% seen once. Sequenced material: PBMCs. The source of these receptors is a man aged 25-45 years in good health and CMV-seronegative.

The V gene is TRBV27, the J gene TRBJ1-1, with D perhaps matching TRBD1 (5 bases). CDR3 length: 14 amino acids. Germline V gene data show CDR1 as MNHEY and CDR2 as SMNVEV (reference sequence). The germline V and J ends were trimmed by 2 bases and 3 bases, with 10 bases remaining between them. The CDR3 DNA follows: TGTGCCAGCAGTTTAGGGGGGTATTACACTGAAGCTTTCTTT. Its translation: CASSLGGYYTEAFF.

The V and J genes are TRBV9 and TRBJ2-2; 7 bases map to TRBD2. J gave up 2 bases and V 4 bases, and 8 bases lay outside the gene matches. Per germline, CDR1 SGDLS and CDR2 YYNGEE. This CDR3 comprises 16 residues. CDR3 nucleotide sequence: TGTGCCAGCAGCTTAACGACTAGCTTCAACACCGGGGAGCTGTTTTTT. Residues: CASSLTTSFNTGELFF.

The chain couples TRBV5-4 to TRBJ1-3; maybe TRBD1 (5 bases). The CDR3 is made up of 14 amino acids. Germline V gene sequence: CDR1 SGHNT, CDR2 YYREEE (reference sequence). V dropped 4 bases and J dropped 4 bases, with 12 bases sitting between them. The CDR3 coding sequence is TGTGCCAGCAGCCCTGCAGGGCGCGGAAACACCATATATTTT. It is translated as CASSPAGRGNTIYF.

This chain joins TRBV18 and TRBJ2-5; TRBD2 matches at 10 bases. Germline CDR1 KGHSH, CDR2 LQKENI. The CDR3 is 15 residues long. After removal of 2 bases from V and 4 bases from J, the junction contained 4 bases not matched to a gene. The CDR3 is CASSPASGSGETQYF. CDR3 nucleotide sequence: TGTGCCAGCTCACCAGCTAGCGGGAGTGGAGAGACCCAGTACTTC.

The chain carries TRBV18 and TRBJ2-4; unclear D gene. The CDR3 length is 14 residues. Trimming removed 1 base at V and 4 bases at J, with 8 bases between. The germline V gene encodes CDR1 KGHSH and CDR2 LQKENI. CDR3 sequence reads: CASSPLAQKNIQYF. For the CDR3, the DNA is TGTGCCAGCTCACCACTGGCACAGAAAAACATTCAGTACTTC.